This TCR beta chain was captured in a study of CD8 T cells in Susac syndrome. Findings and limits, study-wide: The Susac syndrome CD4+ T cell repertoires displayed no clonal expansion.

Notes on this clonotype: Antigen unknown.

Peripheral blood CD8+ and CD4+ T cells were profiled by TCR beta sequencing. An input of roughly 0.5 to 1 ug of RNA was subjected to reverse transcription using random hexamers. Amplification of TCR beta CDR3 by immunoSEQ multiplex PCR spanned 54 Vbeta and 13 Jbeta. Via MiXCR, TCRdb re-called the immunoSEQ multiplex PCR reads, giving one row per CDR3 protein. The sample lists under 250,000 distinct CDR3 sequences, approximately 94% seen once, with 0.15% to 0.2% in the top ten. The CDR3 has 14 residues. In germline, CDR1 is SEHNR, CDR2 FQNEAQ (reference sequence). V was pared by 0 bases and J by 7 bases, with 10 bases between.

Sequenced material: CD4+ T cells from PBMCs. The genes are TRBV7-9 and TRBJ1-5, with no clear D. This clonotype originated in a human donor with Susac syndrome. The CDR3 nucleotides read TGTGCCAGCAGCTTAGCGGGCCCGGGGCAGCCCCAGCATTTT. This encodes CASSLAGPGQPQHF.